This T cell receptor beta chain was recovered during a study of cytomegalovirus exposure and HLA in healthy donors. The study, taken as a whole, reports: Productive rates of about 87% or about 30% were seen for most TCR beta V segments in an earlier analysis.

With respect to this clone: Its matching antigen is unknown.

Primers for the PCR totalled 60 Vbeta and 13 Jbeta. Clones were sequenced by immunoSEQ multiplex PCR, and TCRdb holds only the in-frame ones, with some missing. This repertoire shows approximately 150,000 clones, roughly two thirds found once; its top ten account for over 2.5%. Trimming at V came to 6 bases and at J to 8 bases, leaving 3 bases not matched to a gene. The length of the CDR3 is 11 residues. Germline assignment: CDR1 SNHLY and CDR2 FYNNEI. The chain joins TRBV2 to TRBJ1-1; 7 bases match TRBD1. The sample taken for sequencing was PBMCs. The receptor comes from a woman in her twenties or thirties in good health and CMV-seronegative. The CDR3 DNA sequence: TGTGCCAGCAGACGGGACAGCGAAGCTTTCTTT. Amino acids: CASRRDSEAFF.